This T cell receptor (beta chain) is drawn from a study of blood T cell repertoires in COVID-19. Background on the study: From the United States, Italy and Spain came samples of acute and convalescent COVID-19.

Per germline, CDR1 MDHEN and CDR2 SYDVKM. J was trimmed by 7 bases and V by 3 bases; bases with no gene match: 10. The CDR3 has 15 amino acids. In the original workflow: Amplification from reference gene primers served as the basis for estimated nucleated cell counts. Data came from immunoSEQ multiplex PCR; TCRdb stores just in-frame clones and leaves some out. V and J calls plus clone size are reproduced from that table; the DNA served to infer D and trimming. The sample yields fewer than 450,000 clones, roughly 87% seen once. Resolution of symptoms, clearance, or two negative PCRs was present in recovered Cohort 3 donors.

The gene calls are TRBV28 and TRBJ1-1; 8 bases are a match to TRBD1. The sequence was collected from a man aged 18-30 years who had recovered from COVID-19. Sequenced material: PBMCs or T cells enriched from blood (not recorded which). CDR3 sequence reads: CASSLGGPGQDEAFF. The CDR3 nucleotides are TGTGCCAGCAGTTTGGGGGGCCCGGGACAGGATGAAGCTTTCTTT. Complete variable domain (other parts from reference TRBV28 and TRBJ1-1): DVKVTQSSRYLVKRTGEKVFLECVQDMDHENMFWYRQDPGLGLRLIYFSYDVKMKEKGDIPEGYSVSREKKERFSLILESASTNQTSMYLCASSLGGPGQDEAFFGQGTRLTVV.